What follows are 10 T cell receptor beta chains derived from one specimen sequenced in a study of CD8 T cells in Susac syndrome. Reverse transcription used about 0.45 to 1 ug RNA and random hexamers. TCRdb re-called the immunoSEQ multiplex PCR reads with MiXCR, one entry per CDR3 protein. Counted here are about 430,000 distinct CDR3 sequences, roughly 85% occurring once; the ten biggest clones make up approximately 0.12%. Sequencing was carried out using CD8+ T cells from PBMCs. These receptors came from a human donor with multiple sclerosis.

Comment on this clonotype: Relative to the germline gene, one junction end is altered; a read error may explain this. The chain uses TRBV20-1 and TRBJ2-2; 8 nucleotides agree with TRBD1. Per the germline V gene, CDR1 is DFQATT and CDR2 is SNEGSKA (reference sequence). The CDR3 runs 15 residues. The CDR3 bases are TGCAGTGCTAGAGACTCGACAGGGGACGCCGGGGAGCTGTTGTTT. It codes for CSARDSTGDAGELLF.

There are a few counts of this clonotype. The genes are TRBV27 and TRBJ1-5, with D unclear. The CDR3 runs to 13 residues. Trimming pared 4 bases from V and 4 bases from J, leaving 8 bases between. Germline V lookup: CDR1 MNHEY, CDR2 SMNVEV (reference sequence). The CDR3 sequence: CASSWTLNQPQHF. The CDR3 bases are TGTGCCAGCAGTTGGACGCTGAATCAGCCCCAGCATTTT.

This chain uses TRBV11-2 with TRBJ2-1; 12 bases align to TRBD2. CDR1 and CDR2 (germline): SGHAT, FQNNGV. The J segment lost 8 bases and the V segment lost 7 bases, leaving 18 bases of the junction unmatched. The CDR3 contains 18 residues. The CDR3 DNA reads TGTGCCAGCAACCCTGGGCTAGCGGGGGGGCACCGGGTCGATGAGCAGTTCTTC. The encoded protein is CASNPGLAGGHRVDEQFF.

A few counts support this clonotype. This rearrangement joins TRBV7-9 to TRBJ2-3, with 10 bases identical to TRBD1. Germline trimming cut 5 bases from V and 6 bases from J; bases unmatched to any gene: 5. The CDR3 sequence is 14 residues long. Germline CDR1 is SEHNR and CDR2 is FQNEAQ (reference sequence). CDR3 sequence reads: CASSPGTGADTQYF. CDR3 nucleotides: TGTGCCAGCAGCCCCGGGACAGGGGCCGATACGCAGTATTTT.

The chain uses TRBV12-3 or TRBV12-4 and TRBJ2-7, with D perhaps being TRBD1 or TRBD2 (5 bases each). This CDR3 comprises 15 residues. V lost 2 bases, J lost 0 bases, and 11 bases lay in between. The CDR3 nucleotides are TGTGCCAGCAGTTTAAATATTGGGGGCTCCTACGAGCAGTACTTC. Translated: CASSLNIGGSYEQYF.

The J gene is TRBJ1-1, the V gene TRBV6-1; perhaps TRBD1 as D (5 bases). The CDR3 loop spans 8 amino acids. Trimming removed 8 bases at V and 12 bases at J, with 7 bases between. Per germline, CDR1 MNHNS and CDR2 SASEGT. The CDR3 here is CASGGSFF. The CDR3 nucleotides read TGTGCCAGCGGGGGGTCTTTCTTT.

The CDR3 DNA is TGTGCCAGCAGTTTGGCACAGGGCGAGATCTACGAGCAGTACTTC. It is translated as CASSLAQGEIYEQYF. The V gene is TRBV27, the J gene TRBJ2-7; D possibly corresponds to TRBD1 (6 bases). In germline, CDR1 is MNHEY, CDR2 SMNVEV (reference sequence). The CDR3 covers 15 residues. Trimming shortened V by 3 bases and J by 3 bases, and 15 bases separated the two germline ends.

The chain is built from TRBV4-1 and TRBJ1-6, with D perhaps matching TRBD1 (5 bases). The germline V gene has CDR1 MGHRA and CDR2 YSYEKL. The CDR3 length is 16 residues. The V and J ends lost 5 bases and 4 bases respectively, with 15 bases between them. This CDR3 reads CASSSGAGFYNSPLHF. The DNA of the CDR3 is TGCGCCAGCAGCTCGGGCGCAGGGTTTTATAATTCACCCCTCCACTTT.

The chain's CDR3 is CASSDTAGDTEAFF. For the CDR3, the DNA is TGCGCCAGCAGTGACACGGCGGGGGACACTGAAGCTTTCTTT. V gene TRBV5-1 combines with J gene TRBJ1-1; tentatively, D is TRBD1 (5 bases). V lost 5 bases to trimming and J lost 3 bases, with 14 bases between them. Germline V lookup: CDR1 SGHRS, CDR2 YFSETQ. The CDR3 is 14 amino acids.

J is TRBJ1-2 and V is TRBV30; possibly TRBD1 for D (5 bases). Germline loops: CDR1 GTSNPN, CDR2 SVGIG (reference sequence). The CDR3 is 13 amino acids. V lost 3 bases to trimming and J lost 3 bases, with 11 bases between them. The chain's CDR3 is CAWSGLGDYGYTF. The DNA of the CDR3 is TGTGCCTGGAGCGGACTGGGGGACTATGGCTACACCTTC.